This TCR beta chain was sequenced during a study of cytomegalovirus exposure and HLA in healthy donors. CDR1 and CDR2 (germline): DFQATT, SNEGSKA (reference sequence). The CDR3 runs 11 residues. Trimming stripped 7 bases from V and 1 base from J, with 6 bases between. Study outcomes and limitations: Data from an earlier analysis indicated that most TCR beta V segments were productive either about 90% or about 30% of the time. In a later analysis, the majority of CMV-associated beta chains seemingly showed HLA restriction. Several V segments, TRBV6-2 and TRBV6-3 among them, could not be told apart and were dropped.

60 Vbeta and 13 Jbeta primers were used in PCR. This table comes from immunoSEQ multiplex PCR, and its TCRdb copy is limited to in-frame clones, with some not included. In the table there are roughly 160,000 clones, roughly 84% of which are singletons. About this clone: Its antigen is not known.

J is TRBJ2-3 and V is TRBV20-1; the D is unclear. The sample was PBMCs. The sequence came from a man aged 25 to 40 in good health and CMV-seronegative. The CDR3 is CSGLRTDTQYF. In DNA form, the CDR3 reads TGCAGTGGTCTTCGCACAGATACGCAGTATTTT.